A selection of T cell receptor beta chains follows, all from one sample in a study of CDR3 diversity in severe acne. TCRdb reanalysed the PCR reads using MiXCR and keeps one entry per CDR3 protein. In the table there are more than 80,000 distinct CDR3 sequences, around 54% of which are singletons. Sequencing was done on a sample of blood. These receptors were taken from a male donor with severe acne vulgaris. Each CDR3 is given with its conserved first and last residue. Fields, in order: D gene, V gene, J gene, clone size, CDR3 DNA, CDR3 protein. A D gene is named only where the DNA matches it firmly. Clone size is shown for a subset of rows, as once, few, many or a class of expanded clone.

d_call: TRBD1
v_call: TRBV6-5
j_call: TRBJ2-3
clone_size: -
cdr3_nt: TGTGCCAGCAGACTCAGTACAGGGGGACTTCTCACAGATACGCAGTATTTT
cdr3_aa: CASRLSTGGLLTDTQYF

d_call: -
v_call: TRBV12-3/TRBV12-4
j_call: TRBJ1-1
clone_size: -
cdr3_nt: TGTGCCAGCAGTTTAAATCGCCTGGGGGAGTCGAACACTGAAGCTTTCTTT
cdr3_aa: CASSLNRLGESNTEAFF

d_call: -
v_call: TRBV2
j_call: TRBJ2-7
clone_size: many
cdr3_nt: TGTGCCAGCAGTGAGGAGTACTATATCTACGAGCAGTACTTC
cdr3_aa: CASSEEYYIYEQYF

d_call: -
v_call: TRBV28
j_call: TRBJ2-2
clone_size: -
cdr3_nt: TGTGCCAGCAGTTTGCTTGGGGCGGCCACCGGGGAGCTGTTTTTT
cdr3_aa: CASSLLGAATGELFF

d_call: -
v_call: TRBV29-1
j_call: TRBJ2-3
clone_size: medium-sized
cdr3_nt: TGCAGCGTTGAGGGGGGACCTTATACGCAGTATTTT
cdr3_aa: CSVEGGPYTQYF

d_call: -
v_call: TRBV28
j_call: TRBJ2-7
clone_size: large
cdr3_nt: TGTGCCAGCAGCCTCGACGAGCAGTACTTC
cdr3_aa: CASSLDEQYF

d_call: TRBD1
v_call: TRBV29-1
j_call: TRBJ1-1
clone_size: -
cdr3_nt: TGCAGCGTGCTACCGGGACAGGTGAACACTGAAGCTTTCTTT
cdr3_aa: CSVLPGQVNTEAFF

d_call: TRBD1
v_call: TRBV12-3/TRBV12-4
j_call: TRBJ1-1
clone_size: -
cdr3_nt: TGTGCCAGCAGTGACTCGGGACAGGGGGTCCACACTGAAGCTTTCTTT
cdr3_aa: CASSDSGQGVHTEAFF

d_call: TRBD1
v_call: TRBV5-1
j_call: TRBJ2-1
clone_size: many
cdr3_nt: TGCGCCAGCAGCTTGTCAGGGGGCGCCAGGAATGAGCAGTTCTTC
cdr3_aa: CASSLSGGARNEQFF

d_call: -
v_call: TRBV20-1
j_call: TRBJ1-4
clone_size: -
cdr3_nt: TGCAGTGCCACCTCCGGCGGGGCAACTAATGAAAAACTGTTTTTT
cdr3_aa: CSATSGGATNEKLFF

d_call: TRBD1
v_call: TRBV6-1
j_call: TRBJ2-7
clone_size: -
cdr3_nt: TGTGCCAGCACTCCAAGGCCGGGACAGGGGGGCTCGAGCTCCTACGAGCGGTACTTC
cdr3_aa: CASTPRPGQGGSSSYERYF

d_call: -
v_call: TRBV7-6
j_call: TRBJ1-1
clone_size: many
cdr3_nt: TGTGCCAGCAGCCCGAGCGCAGCAGTAATGAACACTGAAGCTTTCTTT
cdr3_aa: CASSPSAAVMNTEAFF

d_call: TRBD2
v_call: TRBV4-1
j_call: TRBJ2-3
clone_size: few
cdr3_nt: TGCGCCAGCAGCCAAGATGGGACTAGCGGTTTCACAGATACGCAGTATTTT
cdr3_aa: CASSQDGTSGFTDTQYF

d_call: -
v_call: TRBV4-1
j_call: TRBJ2-1
clone_size: many
cdr3_nt: TGCGCCAGCAGCCAAGGGCCCCTCAGTGAGCAGTTCTTC
cdr3_aa: CASSQGPLSEQFF

d_call: -
v_call: TRBV28
j_call: TRBJ2-2
clone_size: -
cdr3_nt: TGTGCCAGCAATCTGCATAACACCGGGGAGCTGTTTTTT
cdr3_aa: CASNLHNTGELFF

d_call: -
v_call: TRBV7-8
j_call: TRBJ2-7
clone_size: -
cdr3_nt: TGTGCCAGCAGCTTGGAGGGGACTCGCTCCGCCCTTCCCACCTACGAGCAGTACTTC
cdr3_aa: CASSLEGTRSALPTYEQYF